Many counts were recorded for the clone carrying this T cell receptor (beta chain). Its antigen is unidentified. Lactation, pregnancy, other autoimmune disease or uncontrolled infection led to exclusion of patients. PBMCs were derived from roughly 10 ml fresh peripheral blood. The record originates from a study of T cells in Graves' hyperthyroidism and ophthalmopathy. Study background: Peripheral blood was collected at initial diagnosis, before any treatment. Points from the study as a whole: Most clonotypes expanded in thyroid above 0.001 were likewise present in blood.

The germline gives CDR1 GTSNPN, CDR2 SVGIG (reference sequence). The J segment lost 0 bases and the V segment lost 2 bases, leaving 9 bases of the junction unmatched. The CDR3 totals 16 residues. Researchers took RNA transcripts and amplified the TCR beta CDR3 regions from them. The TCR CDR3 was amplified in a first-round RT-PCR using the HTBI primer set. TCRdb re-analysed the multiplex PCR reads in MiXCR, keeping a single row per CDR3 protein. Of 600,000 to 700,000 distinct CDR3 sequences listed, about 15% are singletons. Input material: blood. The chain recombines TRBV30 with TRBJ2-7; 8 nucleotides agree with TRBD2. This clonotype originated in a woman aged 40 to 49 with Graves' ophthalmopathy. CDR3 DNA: TGTGCCTGGAGTACTGGCCGCGGGAGGACCTCCTACGAGCAGTACTTC. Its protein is CAWSTGRGRTSYEQYF. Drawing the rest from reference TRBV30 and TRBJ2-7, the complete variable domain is SQTIHQWPATLVQPVGSPLSLECTVEGTSNPNLYWYRQAAGRGLQLLFYSVGIGQISSEVPQNLSASRPQDRQFILSSKKLLLSDSGFYLCAWSTGRGRTSYEQYFGPGTRLTVT.